This T cell receptor (beta chain) stems from a study of T cell repertoires in cytomegalovirus infection. Study-wide background: Indicated by public TCR beta signatures were CMV infection and matching HLA type. General study points: Summed frequency of public TCR beta families distinguished CMV carriers with the relevant HLA.

From the reads, TCRdb called clonotypes with MiXCR, one entry per CDR3 protein. The sample shows under 300,000 distinct CDR3 sequences, over 15% of them seen only once. CDR3 size: 13 residues. The germline V gene has CDR1 KGHSH and CDR2 LQKENI. Trimming shortened V by 6 bases and J by 1 base, and 8 bases separated the two germline ends. This clonotype appeared many times. Its antigen is unknown. The origin of this receptor is a human donor in good health (CMV status not recorded). Some clones in this sample may be carry-over from other donors' samples. V is TRBV18 and J is TRBJ2-3; a weak D match, TRBD1 (5 bases). Input material: CD8+ T cells from PBMCs. This CDR3 reads CASSTTGTDTQYF. The CDR3 bases are TGTGCCAGCTCGACGACAGGCACAGATACGCAGTATTTT.